The present entry profiles one T cell receptor beta chain with its context. The antigen is unknown. The CDR3 has 14 amino acids. Per germline, CDR1 MDHEN and CDR2 SYDVKM. V trimming: 7 bases; J trimming: 5 bases; junction bases outside the gene matches: 9. These data belong to a study of cytomegalovirus exposure and HLA in healthy donors. Study-wide points: CMV serostatus was the only recorded immune exposure for donors.

The PCR had 60 Vbeta and 13 Jbeta primers. The data were produced by immunoSEQ multiplex PCR, yet TCRdb's version contains in-frame clones alone and is incomplete. Here the sample spans around 150,000 clones, approximately 76% being singletons. The sequence derives from a man aged 55 to 70 in good health and CMV-seronegative. Sample: PBMCs. V and J are TRBV28 and TRBJ1-2, with 8 bases that match TRBD1. The CDR3 bases are TGTGCCAGCAAAACCGGCGACAGGGGATATGGCTACACCTTC. Its protein is CASKTGDRGYGYTF.